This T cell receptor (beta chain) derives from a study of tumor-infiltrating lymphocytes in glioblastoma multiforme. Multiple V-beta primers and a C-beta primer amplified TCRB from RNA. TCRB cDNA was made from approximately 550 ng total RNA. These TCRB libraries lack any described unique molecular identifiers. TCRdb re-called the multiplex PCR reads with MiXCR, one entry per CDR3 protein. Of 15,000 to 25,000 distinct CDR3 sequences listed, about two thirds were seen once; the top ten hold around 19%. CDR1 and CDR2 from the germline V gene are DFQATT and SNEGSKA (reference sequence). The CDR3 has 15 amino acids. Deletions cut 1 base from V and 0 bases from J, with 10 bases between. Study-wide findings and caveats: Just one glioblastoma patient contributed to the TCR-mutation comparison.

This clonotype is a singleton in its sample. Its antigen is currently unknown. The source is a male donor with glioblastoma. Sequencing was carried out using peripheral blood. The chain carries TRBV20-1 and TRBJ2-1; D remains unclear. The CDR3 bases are TGCAGTGCTAGAGGGGTCAGATCCTCCTACAATGAGCAGTTCTTC. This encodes CSARGVRSSYNEQFF.